This T cell receptor (beta chain) was identified in a study of CD8 T cells in Susac syndrome. An input of roughly 0.45 to 1 ug of RNA was subjected to reverse transcription using random hexamers. immunoSEQ multiplex PCR amplified TCR beta CDR3 across 54 Vbeta, 13 Jbeta. Each CDR3 protein is one row after TCRdb ran MiXCR on the immunoSEQ multiplex PCR reads. Here the sample spans more than 110,000 distinct CDR3 sequences, 94% being singletons. The sample holds one count of this clonotype. This sequence originates from a human donor in good health. The sequenced sample consisted of CD8+ T cells from PBMCs.

The CDR3 sequence: CSVEKNDNEQFF. In DNA form, the CDR3 reads TGCAGCGTTGAAAAGAATGACAATGAGCAGTTCTTC. V is TRBV29-1 and J is TRBJ2-1; no clear D gene. Germline V gene data show CDR1 as SQVTM and CDR2 as ANQGSEA. CDR3 length: 12 residues. With 2 bases removed from V and 5 bases from J, the gap between germline ends came to 7 bases.